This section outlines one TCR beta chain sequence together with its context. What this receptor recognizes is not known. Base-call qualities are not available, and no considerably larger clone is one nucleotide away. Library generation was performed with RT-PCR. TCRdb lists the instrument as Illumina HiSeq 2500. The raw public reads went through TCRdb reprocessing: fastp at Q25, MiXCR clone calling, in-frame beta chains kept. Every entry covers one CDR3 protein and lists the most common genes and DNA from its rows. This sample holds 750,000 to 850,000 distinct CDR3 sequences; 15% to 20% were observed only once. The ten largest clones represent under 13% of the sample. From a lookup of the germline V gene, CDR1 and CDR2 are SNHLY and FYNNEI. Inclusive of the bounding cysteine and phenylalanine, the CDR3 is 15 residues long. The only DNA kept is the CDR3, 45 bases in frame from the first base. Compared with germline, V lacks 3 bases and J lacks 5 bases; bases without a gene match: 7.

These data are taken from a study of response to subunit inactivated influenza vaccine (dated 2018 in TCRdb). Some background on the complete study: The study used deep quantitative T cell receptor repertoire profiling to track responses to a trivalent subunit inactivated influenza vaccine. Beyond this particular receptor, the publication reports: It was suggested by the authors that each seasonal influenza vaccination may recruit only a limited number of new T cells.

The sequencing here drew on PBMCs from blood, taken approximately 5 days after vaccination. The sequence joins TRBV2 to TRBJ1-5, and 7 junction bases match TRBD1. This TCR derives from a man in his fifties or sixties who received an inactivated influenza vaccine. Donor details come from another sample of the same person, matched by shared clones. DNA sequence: TGTGCCAGCAGTGACAGGGGGGGTCACTATCAGCCCCAGCATTTT. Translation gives CASSDRGGHYQPQHF.